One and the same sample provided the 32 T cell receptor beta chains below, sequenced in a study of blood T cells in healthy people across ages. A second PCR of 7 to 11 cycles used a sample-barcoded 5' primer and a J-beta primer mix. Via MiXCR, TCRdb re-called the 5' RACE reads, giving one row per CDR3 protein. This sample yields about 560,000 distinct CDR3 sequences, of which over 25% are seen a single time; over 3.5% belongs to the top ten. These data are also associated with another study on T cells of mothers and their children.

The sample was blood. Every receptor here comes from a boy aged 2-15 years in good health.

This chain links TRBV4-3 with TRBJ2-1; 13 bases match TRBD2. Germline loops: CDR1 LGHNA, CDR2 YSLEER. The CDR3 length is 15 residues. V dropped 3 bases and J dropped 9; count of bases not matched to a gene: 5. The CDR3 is CASSHTSGRVSEQFF. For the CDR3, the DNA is TGCGCCAGCAGCCACACTAGCGGGAGGGTAAGTGAGCAGTTCTTC.

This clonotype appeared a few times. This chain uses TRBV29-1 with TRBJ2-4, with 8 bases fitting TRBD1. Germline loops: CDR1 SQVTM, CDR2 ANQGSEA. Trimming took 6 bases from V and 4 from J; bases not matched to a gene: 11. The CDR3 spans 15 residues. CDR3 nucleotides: TGCAGCGTGAGCGACAGGGGAAGTAGGAAAAACATTCAGTACTTC. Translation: CSVSDRGSRKNIQYF.

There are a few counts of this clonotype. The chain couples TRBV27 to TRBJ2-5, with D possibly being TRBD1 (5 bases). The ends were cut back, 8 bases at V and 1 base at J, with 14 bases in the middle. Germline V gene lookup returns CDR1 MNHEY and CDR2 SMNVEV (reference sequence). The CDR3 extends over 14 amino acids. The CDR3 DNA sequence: TGTGCCAGCGGGGCGTCCCTTTCCCAAGAGACCCAGTACTTC. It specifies CASGASLSQETQYF.

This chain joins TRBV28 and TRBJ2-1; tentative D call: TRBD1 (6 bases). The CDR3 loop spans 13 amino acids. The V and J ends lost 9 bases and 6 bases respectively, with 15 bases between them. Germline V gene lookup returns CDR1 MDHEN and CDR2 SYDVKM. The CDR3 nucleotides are TGTGCCAGTGCTGGGGGCCTCCTCAATGAGCAGTTCTTC. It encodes CASAGGLLNEQFF.

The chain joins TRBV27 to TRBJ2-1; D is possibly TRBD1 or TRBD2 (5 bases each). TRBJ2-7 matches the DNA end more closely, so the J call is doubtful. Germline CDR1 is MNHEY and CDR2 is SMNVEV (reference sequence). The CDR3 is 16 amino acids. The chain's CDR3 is CASSQGSGTLSYEQYF. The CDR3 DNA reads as TGTGCCAGCAGCCAGGGCTCCGGGACCCTCTCCTACGAGCAGTACTTC.

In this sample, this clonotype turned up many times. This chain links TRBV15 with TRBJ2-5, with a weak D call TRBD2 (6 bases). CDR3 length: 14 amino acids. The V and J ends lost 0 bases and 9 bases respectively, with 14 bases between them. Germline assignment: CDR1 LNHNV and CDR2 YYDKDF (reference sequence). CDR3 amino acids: CATSRDGGIEAQYF. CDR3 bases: TGTGCCACCAGCAGAGATGGGGGGATCGAGGCCCAGTACTTC. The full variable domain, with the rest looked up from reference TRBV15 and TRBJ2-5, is DAMVIQNPRYQVTQFGKPVTLSCSQTLNHNVMYWYQQKSSQAPKLLFHYYDKDFNNEADTPDNFQSRRPNTSFCFLDIRSPGLGDTAMYLCATSRDGGIEAQYFGPGTRLLVL.

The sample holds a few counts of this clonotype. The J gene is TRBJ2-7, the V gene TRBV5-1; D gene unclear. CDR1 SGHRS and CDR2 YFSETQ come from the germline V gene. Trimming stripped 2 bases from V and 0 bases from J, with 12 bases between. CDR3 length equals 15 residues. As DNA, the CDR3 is TGCGCCAGCAGCTTACTCGGACGGACCTCCTACGAGCAGTACTTC. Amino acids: CASSLLGRTSYEQYF.

CDR3 protein: CASSGLGAGANVLTF. CDR3 nucleotide sequence: TGTGCCAGCAGCGGACTCGGAGCTGGGGCCAACGTCCTGACTTTC. The gene calls are TRBV9 and TRBJ2-6; D is unresolved. Deletions cut 3 bases from V and 2 bases from J, with 9 bases between. The V gene's germline CDR1 is SGDLS and CDR2 YYNGEE. This CDR3 region has 15 residues.

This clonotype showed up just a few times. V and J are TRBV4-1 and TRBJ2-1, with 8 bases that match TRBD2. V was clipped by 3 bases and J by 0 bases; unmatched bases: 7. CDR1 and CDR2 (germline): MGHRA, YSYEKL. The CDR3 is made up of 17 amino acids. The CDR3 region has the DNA TGCGCCAGCAGCCACGGGACGAGCGGGAGCTCCTACAATGAGCAGTTCTTC. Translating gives CASSHGTSGSSYNEQFF.

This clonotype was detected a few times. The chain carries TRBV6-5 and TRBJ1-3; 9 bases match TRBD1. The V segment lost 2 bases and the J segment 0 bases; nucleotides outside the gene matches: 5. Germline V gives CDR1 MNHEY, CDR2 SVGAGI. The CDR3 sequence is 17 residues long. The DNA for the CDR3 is TGTGCCAGCAGTTACACGGGACAGGGAAGCTCTGGAAACACCATATATTTT. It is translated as CASSYTGQGSSGNTIYF.

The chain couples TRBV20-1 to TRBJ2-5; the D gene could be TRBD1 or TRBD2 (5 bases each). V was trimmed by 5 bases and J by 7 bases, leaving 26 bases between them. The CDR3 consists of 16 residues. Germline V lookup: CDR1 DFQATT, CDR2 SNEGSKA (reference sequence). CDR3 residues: CSAGDPRTVIGLTQYF. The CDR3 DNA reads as TGCAGTGCTGGGGACCCAAGAACGGTTATCGGATTGACCCAGTACTTC.

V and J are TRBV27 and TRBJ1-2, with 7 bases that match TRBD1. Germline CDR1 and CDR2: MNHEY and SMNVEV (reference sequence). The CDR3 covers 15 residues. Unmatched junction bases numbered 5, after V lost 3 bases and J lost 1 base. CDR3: CASSFEGASNYGYTF. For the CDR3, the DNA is TGTGCCAGCAGTTTCGAGGGGGCGAGTAACTATGGCTACACCTTC.

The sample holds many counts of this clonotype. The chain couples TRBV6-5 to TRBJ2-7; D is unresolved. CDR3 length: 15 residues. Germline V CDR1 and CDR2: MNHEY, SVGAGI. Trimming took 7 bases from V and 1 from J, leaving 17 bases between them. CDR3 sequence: CASMRVPDGSYEQYF. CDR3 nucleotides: TGTGCCAGCATGCGAGTTCCCGACGGATCCTACGAGCAGTACTTC.

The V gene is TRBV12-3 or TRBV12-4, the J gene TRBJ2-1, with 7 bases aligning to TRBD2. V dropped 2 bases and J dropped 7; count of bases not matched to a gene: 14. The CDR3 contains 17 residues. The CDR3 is CASSLLTSGIVRNEQFF. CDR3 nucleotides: TGTGCCAGCAGTTTATTAACGAGCGGGATAGTTAGGAATGAGCAGTTCTTC.

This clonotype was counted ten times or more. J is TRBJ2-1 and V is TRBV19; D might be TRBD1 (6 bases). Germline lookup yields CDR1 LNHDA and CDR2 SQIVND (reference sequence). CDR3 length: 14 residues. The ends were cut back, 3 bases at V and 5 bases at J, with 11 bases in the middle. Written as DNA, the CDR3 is TGTGCCAGTAGTATGGGCTGGACAGACAATGAGCAGTTCTTC. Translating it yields CASSMGWTDNEQFF.

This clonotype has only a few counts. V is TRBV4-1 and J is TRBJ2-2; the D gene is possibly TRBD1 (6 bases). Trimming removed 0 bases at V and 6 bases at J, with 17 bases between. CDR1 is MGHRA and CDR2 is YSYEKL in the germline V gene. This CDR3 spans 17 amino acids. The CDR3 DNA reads TGCGCCAGCAGCCAAGATACGTACAGGGTGTATCCCGGGGAGCTGTTTTTT. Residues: CASSQDTYRVYPGELFF.

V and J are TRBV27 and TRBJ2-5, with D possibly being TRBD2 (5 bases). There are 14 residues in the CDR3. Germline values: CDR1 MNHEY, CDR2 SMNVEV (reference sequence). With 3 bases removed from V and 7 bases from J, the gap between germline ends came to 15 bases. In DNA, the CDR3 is TGTGCCAGCAGTTTCGTCCGGGGATTGAGGACCCAGTACTTC. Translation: CASSFVRGLRTQYF.

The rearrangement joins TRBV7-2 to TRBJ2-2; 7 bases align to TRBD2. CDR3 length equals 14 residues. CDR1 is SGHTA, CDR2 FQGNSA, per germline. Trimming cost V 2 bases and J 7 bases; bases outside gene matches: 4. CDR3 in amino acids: CASSLTPGGGELFF. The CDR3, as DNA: TGTGCCAGCAGCTTAACCCCGGGAGGCGGGGAGCTGTTTTTT. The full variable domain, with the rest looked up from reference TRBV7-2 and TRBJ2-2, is GAGVSQSPSNKVTEKGKDVELRCDPISGHTALYWYRQSLGQGLEFLIYFQGNSAPDKSGLPSDRFSAERTGGSVSTLTIQRTQQEDSAVYLCASSLTPGGGELFFGEGSRLTVL.

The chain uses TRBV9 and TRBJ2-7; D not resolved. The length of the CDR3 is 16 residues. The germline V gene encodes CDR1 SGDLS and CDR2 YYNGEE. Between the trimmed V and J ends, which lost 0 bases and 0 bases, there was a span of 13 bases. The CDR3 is CASSVGGLGSSYEQYF. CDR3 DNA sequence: TGTGCCAGCAGCGTAGGGGGTTTGGGAAGCTCCTACGAGCAGTACTTC.

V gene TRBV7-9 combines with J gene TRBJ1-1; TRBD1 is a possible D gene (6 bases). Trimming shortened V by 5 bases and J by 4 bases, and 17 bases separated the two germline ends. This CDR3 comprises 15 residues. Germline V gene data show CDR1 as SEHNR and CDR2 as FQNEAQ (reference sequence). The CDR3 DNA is TGTGCCAGCAGCCCGCTTCCCGGGACACGCACTGAAGCTTTCTTT. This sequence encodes CASSPLPGTRTEAFF.

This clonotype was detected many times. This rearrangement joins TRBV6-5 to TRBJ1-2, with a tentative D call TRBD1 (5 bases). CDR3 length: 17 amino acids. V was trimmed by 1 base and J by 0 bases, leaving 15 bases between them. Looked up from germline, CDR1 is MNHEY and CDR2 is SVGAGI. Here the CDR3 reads CASSYYRGTRSNYGYTF. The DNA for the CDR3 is TGTGCCAGCAGTTACTATCGGGGGACCCGCTCTAACTATGGCTACACCTTC.

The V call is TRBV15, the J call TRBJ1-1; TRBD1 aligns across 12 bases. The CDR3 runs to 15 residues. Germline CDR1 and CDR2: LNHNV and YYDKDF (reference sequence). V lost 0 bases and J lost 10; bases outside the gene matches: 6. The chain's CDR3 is CATSRDNKGQGAAFF. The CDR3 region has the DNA TGTGCCACCAGCAGAGATAATAAGGGACAGGGGGCAGCTTTCTTT.

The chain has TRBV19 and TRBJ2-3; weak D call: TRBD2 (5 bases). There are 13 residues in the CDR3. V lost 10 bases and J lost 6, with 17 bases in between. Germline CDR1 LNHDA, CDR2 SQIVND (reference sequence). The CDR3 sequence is CATMTIPGDTQYF. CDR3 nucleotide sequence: TGTGCCACCATGACTATCCCCGGGGATACGCAGTATTTT. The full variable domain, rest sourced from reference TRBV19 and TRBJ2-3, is DGGITQSPKYLFRKEGQNVTLSCEQNLNHDAMYWYRQDPGQGLRLIYYSQIVNDFQKGDIAEGYSVSREKKESFPLTVTSAQKNPTAFYLCATMTIPGDTQYFGPGTRLTVL.

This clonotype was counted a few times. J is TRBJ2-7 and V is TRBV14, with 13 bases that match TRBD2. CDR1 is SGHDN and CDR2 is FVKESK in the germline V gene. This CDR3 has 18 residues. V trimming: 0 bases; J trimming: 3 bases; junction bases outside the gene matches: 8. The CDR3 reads CASSQDPYTSGGVYEQYF. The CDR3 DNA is TGTGCCAGCAGCCAAGACCCTTACACTAGCGGGGGGGTCTACGAGCAGTACTTC. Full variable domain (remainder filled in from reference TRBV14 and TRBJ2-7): EAGVTQFPSHSVIEKGQTVTLRCDPISGHDNLYWYRRVMGKEIKFLLHFVKESKQDESGMPNNRFLAERTGGTYSTLKVQPAELEDSGVYFCASSQDPYTSGGVYEQYFGPGTRLTVT.

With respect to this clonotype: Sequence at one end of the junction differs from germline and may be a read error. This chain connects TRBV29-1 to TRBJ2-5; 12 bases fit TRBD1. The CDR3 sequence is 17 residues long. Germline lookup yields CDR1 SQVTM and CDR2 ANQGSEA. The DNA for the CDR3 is TGCAGCGTCGAAGCGGGGGGGGACAGGGGGCCCCAAGAGACCCAGTACTTC. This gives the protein CSVEAGGDRGPQETQYF.

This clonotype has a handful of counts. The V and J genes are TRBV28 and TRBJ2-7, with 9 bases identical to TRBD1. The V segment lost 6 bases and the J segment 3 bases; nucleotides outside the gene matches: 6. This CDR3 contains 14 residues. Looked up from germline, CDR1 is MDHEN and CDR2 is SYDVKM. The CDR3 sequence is CASSLTDRGYEQYF. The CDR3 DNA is TGTGCCAGCAGCTTAACGGACAGGGGCTACGAGCAGTACTTC.

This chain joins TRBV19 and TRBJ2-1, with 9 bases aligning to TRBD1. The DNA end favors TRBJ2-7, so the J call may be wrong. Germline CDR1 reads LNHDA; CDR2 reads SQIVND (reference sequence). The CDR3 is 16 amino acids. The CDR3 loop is CASSASPGQGRHEQYF. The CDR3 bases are TGTGCCAGTTCCGCCTCCCCGGGACAGGGTCGCCACGAGCAGTACTTC.

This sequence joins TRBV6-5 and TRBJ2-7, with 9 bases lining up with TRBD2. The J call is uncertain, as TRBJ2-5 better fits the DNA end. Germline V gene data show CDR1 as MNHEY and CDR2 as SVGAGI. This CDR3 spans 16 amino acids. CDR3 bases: TGTGCCAGCAGCTCCCCGGGACTAGCCGAACAAGAGACCCAGTACTTC. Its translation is CASSSPGLAEQETQYF.

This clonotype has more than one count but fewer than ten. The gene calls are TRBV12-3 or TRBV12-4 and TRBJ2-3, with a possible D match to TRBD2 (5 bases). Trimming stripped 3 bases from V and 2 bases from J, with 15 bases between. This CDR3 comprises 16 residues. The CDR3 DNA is TGTGCCAGCAGTTTTAGCGCGCGGGTGTACACAGATACGCAGTATTTT. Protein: CASSFSARVYTDTQYF.

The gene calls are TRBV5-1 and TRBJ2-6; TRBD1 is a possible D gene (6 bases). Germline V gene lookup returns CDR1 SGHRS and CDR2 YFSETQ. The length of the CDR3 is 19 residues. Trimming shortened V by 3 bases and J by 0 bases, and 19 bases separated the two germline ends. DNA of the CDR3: TGCGCCAGCAGCTATTATTCTCAGGGGATTGGCTCTGGGGCCAACGTCCTGACTTTC. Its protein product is CASSYYSQGIGSGANVLTF.

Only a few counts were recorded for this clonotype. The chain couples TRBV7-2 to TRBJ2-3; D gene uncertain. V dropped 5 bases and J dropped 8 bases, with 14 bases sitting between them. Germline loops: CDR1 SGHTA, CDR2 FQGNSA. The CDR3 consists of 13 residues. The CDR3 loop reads CASSPFSIPTQYF. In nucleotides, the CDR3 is TGTGCCAGCAGCCCTTTCTCCATACCTACGCAGTATTTT.

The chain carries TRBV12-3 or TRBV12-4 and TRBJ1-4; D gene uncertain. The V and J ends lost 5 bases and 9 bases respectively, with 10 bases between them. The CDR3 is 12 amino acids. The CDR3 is CASSEGLKKLFF. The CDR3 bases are TGTGCCAGCAGTGAAGGGTTAAAAAAACTGTTTTTT.